These 19 T cell receptor beta chains originate from one sample sequenced in a study of blood T cell repertoires in COVID-19. Sequencing used immunoSEQ multiplex PCR; TCRdb keeps in-frame clones, though not all of them. The top ten hold 6% of the sample, which has more than 95,000 clones, 70% to 75% seen once. The material sequenced was peripheral blood. These receptors were obtained from a man older than 75 with COVID-19, enrolled during active disease.

This clone has only a few counts. This chain links TRBV5-1 with TRBJ2-1; TRBD2 is a possible D gene (6 bases). CDR3 length: 14 residues. The V gene lost 0 bases and the J gene lost 6 bases, with 10 bases spanning the gap. CDR1 and CDR2 (germline): SGHRS, YFSETQ. The CDR3 reads CASSLVWRGNEQFF. CDR3 coding DNA: TGCGCCAGCAGCTTGGTTTGGCGGGGCAATGAGCAGTTCTTC.

The V and J genes are TRBV9 and TRBJ2-1; 9 positions match TRBD2. V lost 3 bases and J lost 10; bases outside the gene matches: 5. Germline loops: CDR1 SGDLS, CDR2 YYNGEE. This CDR3 spans 13 amino acids. CDR3 sequence reads: CASSGTSGLEQFF. The CDR3 DNA sequence: TGTGCCAGCAGCGGAACTAGCGGGTTAGAGCAGTTCTTC.

The chain combines TRBV12-3 or TRBV12-4 with TRBJ2-2, with D perhaps matching TRBD2 (6 bases). The V gene lost 2 bases and the J gene lost 14 bases, with 15 bases spanning the gap. The CDR3 is made up of 13 amino acids. The CDR3 sequence is CASSLSITGSLFF. CDR3 sequence (DNA): TGTGCCAGCAGTTTATCAATCACCGGGAGTCTGTTTTTT.

The V call is TRBV19, the J call TRBJ2-1, with 7 bases lining up with TRBD2. The germline CDR1 and CDR2 sequences are LNHDA and SQIVND (reference sequence). After removal of 7 bases from V and 4 bases from J, the junction contained 13 bases not matched to a gene. The CDR3 spans 16 residues. The CDR3 DNA sequence: TGTGCCAGTACCCTCGGGGCGGGAGATTGGTACAATGAGCAGTTCTTC. Its translation is CASTLGAGDWYNEQFF.

V usage is TRBV28 and J usage is TRBJ1-2, with 8 positions matching TRBD1. V shed 4 bases, J shed 3 bases, and the junction held 4 bases outside the gene matches. The germline CDR1 and CDR2 sequences are MDHEN and SYDVKM. This CDR3 is 14 amino acids long. CDR3 coding DNA: TGTGCCAGCAGTTCAAACAGGGGGTACTATGGCTACACCTTC. Amino acids: CASSSNRGYYGYTF.

This clone showed up just a few times. The chain has TRBV19 and TRBJ2-7, with TRBD2 identical over 7 bases. The CDR3 is 15 residues long. Germline trimming cut 8 bases from V and 1 base from J; bases unmatched to any gene: 11. The germline V gene has CDR1 LNHDA and CDR2 SQIVND (reference sequence). The chain's CDR3 is CASGPSGEGSYEQYF. In nucleotides, the CDR3 is TGTGCCAGTGGACCGAGTGGGGAGGGTTCCTACGAGCAGTACTTC.

The genes are TRBV6-5 and TRBJ2-7; TRBD2 matches at 7 bases. Germline V lookup: CDR1 MNHEY, CDR2 SVGAGI. This CDR3 is built from 15 residues. V shed 5 bases and J 1 base; nucleotides not matched to a gene: 8. The CDR3 protein is CASSPRTSTSYEQYF. Written as DNA, the CDR3 is TGTGCCAGCAGTCCCAGGACTAGTACGTCCTACGAGCAGTACTTC.

The CDR3 nucleotides are TGCGCCAGCAGCTTGGAGGGCGGGAGGGCCCGCGAGCAGTACTTC. Amino acids: CASSLEGGRAREQYF. This chain uses TRBV5-1 with TRBJ2-7; TRBD2 agrees at 9 bases. CDR1 and CDR2 (germline): SGHRS, YFSETQ. This CDR3 has 15 amino acids. V lost 0 bases to trimming and J lost 6 bases; unmatched junction nucleotides: 7.

This chain links TRBV5-4 with TRBJ2-5; the D gene is possibly TRBD1 (6 bases). CDR3 length: 15 residues. With 0 bases removed from V and 3 bases from J, the gap between germline ends came to 12 bases. The germline gives CDR1 SGHNT, CDR2 YYREEE (reference sequence). The CDR3 DNA is TGTGCCAGCAGCTTGGCCCAGGGGATCGAAGAGACCCAGTACTTC. This gives the protein CASSLAQGIEETQYF.

This clone was counted once. The rearrangement links TRBV3-1 (or the pseudogene TRBV3-2) to TRBJ2-7; no reliable D call. V gave up 3 bases and J gave up 9 bases, with 12 bases separating them. CDR1 LGHDT and CDR2 YNNKEL come from the germline V gene (reference sequence). The CDR3 spans 12 residues. The CDR3 is CASSHLNSRQYF. As DNA, the CDR3 is TGTGCCAGCAGCCACCTTAACAGTCGGCAGTACTTC.

This chain links TRBV11-2 with TRBJ2-5, with TRBD1 identical over 8 bases. Germline-derived CDR1 and CDR2 are SGHAT and FQNNGV. Germline trimming cut 4 bases from V and 4 bases from J; bases unmatched to any gene: 8. This CDR3 region has 15 residues. In DNA form, the CDR3 reads TGTGCCAGCAGCTCCTCCGACAGGGGTAGAGAGACCCAGTACTTC. Translating gives CASSSSDRGRETQYF.

This clone has only one observation. The chain uses TRBV7-9 and TRBJ1-4; 11 positions match TRBD1. V trimming: 4 bases; J trimming: 7 bases; junction bases outside the gene matches: 2. Germline values: CDR1 SEHNR, CDR2 FQNEAQ (reference sequence). CDR3 size: 14 residues. The CDR3 protein is CASSSDRGLEKLFF. In nucleotides, the CDR3 is TGTGCCAGCAGCTCGGACAGGGGGCTTGAAAAACTGTTTTTT.

V and J are TRBV5-1 and TRBJ2-7, with 11 bases fitting TRBD2. The germline V gene has CDR1 SGHRS and CDR2 YFSETQ. Trimming cost V 2 bases and J 2 bases; bases outside gene matches: 15. This CDR3 region has 19 residues. CDR3: CASSFSTSGSPYDPYEQYF. The CDR3 nucleotides read TGCGCCAGCAGCTTCTCTACTAGCGGGAGTCCCTATGACCCCTACGAGCAGTACTTC.

The count of this clone is one. V usage is TRBV5-4 and J usage is TRBJ2-5, with 8 bases fitting TRBD2. V lost 7 bases, J lost 5 bases, and 13 bases stayed unmatched. The germline V gene has CDR1 SGHNT and CDR2 YYREEE (reference sequence). The CDR3 has 15 residues. As DNA, the CDR3 is TGTGCCAGCCAGAGGCGGGAGGCCCCCCGGGAGACCCAGTACTTC. This encodes CASQRREAPRETQYF.

This chain joins TRBV30 and TRBJ1-5, with D unresolved. V was cut by 1 base and J by 1 base, with 11 bases left in between. Germline CDR1 is GTSNPN and CDR2 is SVGIG (reference sequence). This CDR3 spans 15 amino acids. This chain's CDR3 is CAWSAPGWSNQPQHF. The CDR3 nucleotides read TGTGCCTGGAGTGCACCGGGGTGGAGCAATCAGCCCCAGCATTTT.

This chain connects TRBV19 to TRBJ2-7; 10 bases are a match to TRBD1. This CDR3 has 13 amino acids. Germline V gene sequence: CDR1 LNHDA, CDR2 SQIVND (reference sequence). Losses at the gene ends were 5 bases for V and 4 bases for J; bases not matched to a gene: 2. The CDR3 loop is CASSWDRGYEQYF. In DNA form, the CDR3 reads TGTGCCAGTAGTTGGGACAGGGGTTACGAGCAGTACTTC.

The chain links TRBV2 to TRBJ1-2; 8 bases agree with TRBD1. The germline gives CDR1 SNHLY, CDR2 FYNNEI. V lost 6 bases, J lost 5 bases, and 8 bases stayed unmatched. The CDR3 extends over 14 amino acids. The CDR3 loop is CASRGQGRSYGYTF. The DNA of the CDR3 is TGTGCCAGCAGAGGACAGGGTCGGAGTTATGGCTACACCTTC.

This clone was detected a few times. This chain connects TRBV6-1 to TRBJ1-3; 8 positions agree with TRBD1. This CDR3 region has 15 residues. V lost 1 base and J lost 4; bases outside the gene matches: 3. Germline assignment: CDR1 MNHNS and CDR2 SASEGT. The CDR3 DNA follows: TGTGCCAGCAGTGAAGGGACAGGGTACGGAAACACCATATATTTT. The encoded protein is CASSEGTGYGNTIYF.

This clone is a singleton in its sample. The rearrangement uses TRBV18 and TRBJ1-4; 7 bases fit TRBD1. The ends lost 4 bases at V and 8 bases at J; junction bases unmatched: 7. CDR1 and CDR2 (germline): KGHSH, LQKENI. This CDR3 region has 14 residues. CDR3 residues: CASSQTGNEEKLFF. Written as DNA, the CDR3 is TGTGCCAGCTCACAGACAGGGAACGAGGAAAAACTGTTTTTT. The full variable domain, in which reference TRBV18 and TRBJ1-4 provide the parts outside the CDR3, is NAGVMQNPRHLVRRRGQEARLRCSPMKGHSHVYWYRQLPEEGLKFMVYLQKENIIDESGMPKERFSAEFPKEGPSILRIQQVVRGDSAAYFCASSQTGNEEKLFFGSGTQLSVL.